This T cell receptor (beta chain) was captured in a study of blood T cells in healthy people across ages (dated by TCRdb to about 2015). Background for the entire study: In model experiments, template switching captured about one uniquely barcoded TCR beta cDNA molecule for every two T cells. Using deep sequencing normalized with unique cDNA molecular identifiers, the study measured how TCR beta repertoire diversity changes with age. The donors were split into four age groups: young (average about 16 years), middle-aged (nearly 40), aged (62) and long-lived (roughly 77). To avoid experimental bias, donors of different ages were distributed randomly across sequencing lanes. Using the same blood draw, the study looked at two additional independent replicas of 1 million unique cDNA reads for two donors, one aged 18 to 30 and the other aged 80 or older. Results the study describes overall, beyond this receptor: Compared with the aged group, the long-lived group had more naive CD4+ T cells, fewer expanded clones and increased TCR diversity, a pattern suggesting age selection. Observed TCR beta diversity per million T cells fell roughly linearly with age, and a significant reduction was already apparent by age roughly 40. Because donor CMV infection status was unknown, age-related changes in expanded clonotypes were potentially confounded. Estimates of total diversity based on one million sequenced T cells were regarded as lower bounds and as underestimates. A strong correlation was found between observed TCR beta diversity and the percentage of naive T cells measured by flow cytometry. Bulk unsorted PBMC profiling prevented conclusive comparison of naive and antigen-experienced compartments.

Receptors were amplified or captured by 5' RACE. TCRdb records Illumina HiSeq 2500 as the sequencer. A second PCR of about 6 to 11 cycles was performed with a sample-barcoded 5' primer and a J-beta primer mix. A template-switch 5' adaptor carrying 12 random nucleotides introduced a unique molecular identifier onto each TCR beta cDNA molecule. Each sample yielded at least 2.5 million CDR3-containing paired-end reads. The Mint cDNA synthesis kit, primed by a TRBC-specific oligonucleotide, was used to synthesize first-strand cDNA from all RNA. After uracil-DNA glycosylase treatment, a first 18-cycle PCR used universal primers M1SS and BC2_uni_R on all cDNA. As for the original processing: For normalization, 1 million high-quality reads, each with a distinct molecular identifier, were randomly selected from each sample. Instead of being binned into consensus sequences, reads with shared molecular identifiers were discarded. MiTCR, with a Q25 quality threshold and the strictest error-elimination algorithm, was used for CDR3 identification, clonotype clustering and error correction. A nonparametric unseen species model using Euler transformation provided a lower-bound estimate of total TCR beta diversity. Using fastp trimming at Q25 and MiXCR clonotype assembly, TCRdb reanalyzed the public sequencing data and kept in-frame beta chains. Rows with one shared CDR3 protein collapse into an entry with the most common genes and DNA. TCRdb assigned the V and J calls; the authors' analysis was not used. The sample profile shows about 780,000 distinct CDR3 sequences; about 45% of them were found once. The ten largest clones represent about a sixth of the sample.

Donors were around 37 systemically healthy Caucasian individuals from Russia aged 6 to 90 years. Each donor gave 8 to 10 milliliters of peripheral blood, collected into EDTA-treated Vacutainer tubes. Ficoll-Paque density-gradient centrifugation was used to isolate PBMCs, with at least 7 million per sample. Trizol reagent was used to extract total RNA from PBMCs, with at least 6 micrograms per sample. For every donor, flow cytometry on a PBMC aliquot measured the percentage of naive CD45RAhigh/CD27high T cells. Counted from cysteine to phenylalanine, this CDR3 has 15 amino acids. Of all the DNA, just the CDR3 is kept, 45 bases in frame from base 1. V sheds 6 bases and J sheds 0 bases, leaving 11 bases between their ends. As to this clonotype: This receptor's antigen is unknown. No qualities accompany the bases; no much larger clone lies one base away.

The chain employs TRBV12-3 or TRBV12-4 and TRBJ1-4, with the D gene not confidently named. The receptor's source is a man older than 75 in good health. Sequencing was done on a sample of blood. The CDR3: CASSRYDATNEKLFF. The base sequence is TGTGCCAGCAGCCGTTACGATGCAACTAATGAAAAACTGTTTTTT.